Following are 5 T cell receptor beta chains from one sample sequenced in a study of neurological immune-mediated disorders. MiXCR was run by TCRdb on the 5' RACE reads, yielding one entry per CDR3 protein. This table has some 16,000 distinct CDR3 sequences, roughly 10% appearing once. The sequenced sample consisted of CD8+ T cells from blood. The source of these receptors is a man aged 45-65 years in good health.

Within the sample, this clonotype is medium-sized. The chain links TRBV6-2 or TRBV6-3 to TRBJ2-1; 7 bases align to TRBD2. The V gene's germline CDR1 is MNHEY and CDR2 SVGEGT. The V gene end was trimmed by 4 bases and the J gene end by 3 bases; junction bases not matched to a gene: 6. The CDR3 consists of 15 residues. The CDR3 region is CASSSGGGLYNEQFF. The CDR3 DNA reads TGTGCCAGCAGTTCGGGGGGAGGCCTCTACAATGAGCAGTTCTTC.

This clonotype was seen many times. The chain recombines TRBV4-1 with TRBJ2-7; D not resolved. The CDR3 has 14 residues. V lost 1 base, J lost 1 base, and 8 bases lay in between. Germline lookup yields CDR1 MGHRA and CDR2 YSYEKL. CDR3 nucleotides: TGCGCCAGCAGCCAAGGACTCGGGTCCTACGAGCAGTACTTC. It encodes CASSQGLGSYEQYF.

This clonotype has ten or more counts. The V gene is TRBV25-1, the J gene TRBJ2-6; no firm D call. Deletions cut 6 bases from V and 12 bases from J, with 18 bases between. Germline CDR1 reads MGHDK; CDR2 reads SYGVNS. CDR3 length equals 14 residues. The CDR3 reads CASSQIGAGSVLTF. In nucleotides, the CDR3 is TGTGCCAGCAGCCAAATCGGAGCCGGATCCGTCCTGACTTTC.

This clonotype was seen ten or more times. The J gene is TRBJ2-1, the V gene TRBV18, with 12 bases lining up with TRBD2. The CDR3 spans 19 residues. J was trimmed by 5 bases and V by 4 bases; bases with no gene match: 15. The V gene's germline CDR1 is KGHSH and CDR2 LQKENI. The CDR3, as DNA: TGTGCCAGCTCACTCCGGCCCAATATCGGACTAGCGGGACACAATGAGCAGTTCTTC. It encodes CASSLRPNIGLAGHNEQFF.

This clonotype was found many times. The chain couples TRBV20-1 to TRBJ1-2, with D perhaps matching TRBD1 (6 bases). V was pared by 6 bases and J by 3 bases, with 20 bases between. The CDR3 loop spans 15 amino acids. The germline V gene encodes CDR1 DFQATT and CDR2 SNEGSKA (reference sequence). Here the CDR3 reads CSAVGEGGDYYGYTF. The CDR3 DNA reads TGCAGTGCCGTAGGGGAGGGGGGGGACTACTATGGCTACACCTTC.